The rows below give T cell receptor beta chains drawn from one sample of a study of OX40 agonist ivuxolimab in advanced cancers. Repertoires were generated with immunoSEQ multiplex PCR, while TCRdb's copy carries only in-frame clones and drops some. The sample records some 44,000 clones, under 90% being singletons. The sequences come from CD4+ or CD8+ T cells sorted from blood, collected in a trial of the OX40 agonist ivuxolimab. The receptors stem from an adult with an advanced solid tumor such as melanoma, head and neck, liver or kidney cancer. Each CDR3 is given with its conserved first and last residue. A D gene is named only where the DNA matches it firmly. The size of a clone is reported for some rows only, either as once, few or many, or as a class for expanded clones.

J: TRBJ1-1
V: TRBV9
size: -
D: -
DNA: TGTGCCAGGGATACAGGGCGTATAACTCTATTGAGGGATGGCTTT
CDR3: CARDTGRITLLRDGF

J: TRBJ1-3
V: TRBV7-2
size: -
D: -
DNA: TGTGCCAGCAGCTTACAAGGACTGGGGGGAAACACCATATATTTT
CDR3: CASSLQGLGGNTIYF

J: TRBJ2-3
V: TRBV6-1
size: -
D: -
DNA: TGTGCCAGCAGTGAAGACAGCGGGACAAGCACAGATACGCAGTATTTT
CDR3: CASSEDSGTSTDTQYF

J: TRBJ1-4
V: TRBV5-1
size: -
D: TRBD1
DNA: TGCGCCAGCAGCTTCTGGACAGGGGGCACTAATGAAAAACTGTTTTTT
CDR3: CASSFWTGGTNEKLFF

J: TRBJ2-7
V: TRBV6-6
size: few
D: -
DNA: TGTGCCAGCAGTTACCAACCCCTACTAGGCGAAGAGCAGTACTTC
CDR3: CASSYQPLLGEEQYF

J: TRBJ1-4
V: TRBV28
size: -
D: -
DNA: TGTGCCAGCAGTTTACTTACGGGAGTGGGCATCGGTGAAAAACTGTTTTTT
CDR3: CASSLLTGVGIGEKLFF

J: TRBJ1-5
V: TRBV6-6
size: -
D: TRBD1
DNA: TGTGCCACGGGACAGAGTAGCAATCAGCCCCAGCATTTT
CDR3: CATGQSSNQPQHF

J: TRBJ2-6
V: TRBV28
size: -
D: -
DNA: TGTGCCAGCAGTTTAGCAGGGACCCATCTCCTCTCTGGGGCCAACGTCCTGACTTTC
CDR3: CASSLAGTHLLSGANVLTF

J: TRBJ1-5
V: TRBV5-1
size: -
D: -
DNA: TGCGCCAGCAGCGTTGACAGTAATCAGCCCCAGCATTTT
CDR3: CASSVDSNQPQHF

J: TRBJ1-3
V: TRBV19
size: -
D: -
DNA: TGTGCCAGTCGAACAGGGTCGTTAGGGTCTGGAAACACCATATATTTT
CDR3: CASRTGSLGSGNTIYF

J: TRBJ2-7
V: TRBV5-1
size: -
D: -
DNA: TGCGCCAGCAGTATCGGGGGGCAGGGCGAGCAGTACTTC
CDR3: CASSIGGQGEQYF

J: TRBJ2-4
V: TRBV30
size: -
D: TRBD2
DNA: TGTGCCCACCCCGGGACTAGCGGGACAAAGGCCCCCAAAAACATTCAGTACTTC
CDR3: CAHPGTSGTKAPKNIQYF

J: TRBJ2-2
V: TRBV7-8
size: -
D: -
DNA: TGTGCCAGCAGCCCTGCCGGGGGCACCGGGGAGCTGTTTTTT
CDR3: CASSPAGGTGELFF

J: TRBJ1-1
V: TRBV6-5
size: -
D: TRBD1
DNA: TGTGCCAGCAGTTACGCAGGGGGCGCTGAAGCTTTCTTT
CDR3: CASSYAGGAEAFF

J: TRBJ1-5
V: TRBV7-6
size: -
D: -
DNA: TGTGCCAGCAGCTTAGGAGGGCCCTATAGCAATCAGCCCCAGCATTTT
CDR3: CASSLGGPYSNQPQHF

J: TRBJ2-7
V: TRBV11-2
size: few
D: -
DNA: TGTGCCAGCAGCTCCCTGGACTCCTACGAGCAGTACTTC
CDR3: CASSSLDSYEQYF

J: TRBJ2-7
V: TRBV6-1
size: -
D: -
DNA: TGTGCCAGCAGTGGGGGGAAGTTATACTACGAGCAGTACTTC
CDR3: CASSGGKLYYEQYF

J: TRBJ2-7
V: TRBV27
size: -
D: -
DNA: TGTGCCAGCAGTCACGGGCCTTCAGGGCGCTACGAGCAGTACTTC
CDR3: CASSHGPSGRYEQYF

J: TRBJ2-7
V: TRBV9
size: -
D: -
DNA: TGTGCCAGCAGCGTAGCTGCAGGGGCGAGGTACGAGCAGTACTTC
CDR3: CASSVAAGARYEQYF

J: TRBJ1-1
V: TRBV28
size: -
D: -
DNA: TGTGCCAGCAGCTCCCAGCCGACTGAAGCTTTCTTT
CDR3: CASSSQPTEAFF

J: TRBJ2-7
V: TRBV9
size: -
D: TRBD2
DNA: TGTGCCAGCAGCGTATTAGCGGGGAACTACGAGCAGTACTTC
CDR3: CASSVLAGNYEQYF

J: TRBJ2-7
V: TRBV28
size: once
D: -
DNA: TGTGCCAGCAGGCACTCGAGGGACTTTGACTCCTACGAGCAGTACTTC
CDR3: CASRHSRDFDSYEQYF

J: TRBJ1-2
V: TRBV7-3
size: -
D: -
DNA: TGTGCCAGCAGCTTTACGATCAAGGACTTCTATGGCTACACCTTC
CDR3: CASSFTIKDFYGYTF

J: TRBJ2-7
V: TRBV7-9
size: -
D: TRBD1
DNA: TGTGCCAGCAGTTTTTTTTTGACCGGGACAGGGGCCTACGAGCAGTACTTC
CDR3: CASSFFLTGTGAYEQYF

J: TRBJ1-1
V: TRBV5-4
size: -
D: -
DNA: TGTGCCAGCAGCTTGAGGACAGACGACACTGAAGCTTTCTTT
CDR3: CASSLRTDDTEAFF

J: TRBJ2-2
V: TRBV6-1
size: -
D: -
DNA: TGTGCCAGCAGTGAAGGCAGGGTACCCACCGGGGAGCTGTTTTTT
CDR3: CASSEGRVPTGELFF

J: TRBJ2-6
V: TRBV14
size: -
D: -
DNA: TGTGCCAGCAGTCTCCACTCTGGGGCCAACGTCCTGACTTTC
CDR3: CASSLHSGANVLTF

J: TRBJ1-2
V: TRBV19
size: -
D: TRBD1
DNA: TGTGCCAGTAGTACGACAGGGACAGGCGGCTACACCTTC
CDR3: CASSTTGTGGYTF

J: TRBJ1-4
V: TRBV4-1
size: -
D: -
DNA: TGCGCCAGCAGCCAAGTCCAGTGGAGGGGGGATGAAAAACTGTTTTTT
CDR3: CASSQVQWRGDEKLFF

J: TRBJ2-2
V: TRBV4-2
size: -
D: -
DNA: TGTGCCAGCAGCCAAGAGGGGGGTATCGGGGAGCTGTTTTTT
CDR3: CASSQEGGIGELFF

J: TRBJ2-3
V: TRBV7-8
size: -
D: -
DNA: TGTGCCAGCAGCTCCCGGGACCTCACAGATACGCAGTATTTT
CDR3: CASSSRDLTDTQYF

J: TRBJ2-1
V: TRBV7-7
size: -
D: TRBD2
DNA: TGTGCTAGCATCAATACTTCCGGTAGACGACCGGGACTAGGGTCCTACAATGAGCAGTTCTTC
CDR3: CASINTSGRRPGLGSYNEQFF

J: TRBJ2-1
V: TRBV27
size: -
D: TRBD2
DNA: TGTGCCAGCAGTTCGAGACTAGCGGGAGCGGGTGAGCAGTTCTTC
CDR3: CASSSRLAGAGEQFF

J: TRBJ1-2
V: TRBV28
size: -
D: TRBD1
DNA: TGTGCCAGCAGCTCCGGACAGGGGGCGAGCTATGGCTACACCTTC
CDR3: CASSSGQGASYGYTF

J: TRBJ2-7
V: TRBV1
size: -
D: -
DNA: TGCACCAGCAGCCATCAAGCAGCGGGCTACGAGCAGTACTTC
CDR3: CTSSHQAAGYEQYF

J: TRBJ1-1
V: TRBV28
size: -
D: -
DNA: TGTGCCAGCAGTCCTCTACAGGGAACCGGAACCACTGAAGCTTTCTTT
CDR3: CASSPLQGTGTTEAFF

J: TRBJ2-2
V: TRBV10-3
size: once
D: -
DNA: TGTGCCATCAGTGGCGAGACGGGCACCGGGGAGCTGTTTTTT
CDR3: CAISGETGTGELFF

J: TRBJ2-7
V: TRBV10-3
size: -
D: -
DNA: TGTGCCATCAGTTCCGGGCCTCCCTACGAGCAGTACTTC
CDR3: CAISSGPPYEQYF

J: TRBJ2-3
V: TRBV9
size: -
D: TRBD2
DNA: TGTGCCAGCAGCGAGACTAGCGGACTCTCCACAGATACGCAGTATTTT
CDR3: CASSETSGLSTDTQYF

J: TRBJ1-2
V: TRBV5-4
size: -
D: -
DNA: TGTGCCAGCAGCTTGGGTTGGGAACTGAACTATGGCTACACCTTC
CDR3: CASSLGWELNYGYTF

J: TRBJ2-1
V: TRBV15
size: -
D: -
DNA: TGTGCCACCAGCAGAGACCAGGAGTCCTACAATGAGCAGTTCTTC
CDR3: CATSRDQESYNEQFF